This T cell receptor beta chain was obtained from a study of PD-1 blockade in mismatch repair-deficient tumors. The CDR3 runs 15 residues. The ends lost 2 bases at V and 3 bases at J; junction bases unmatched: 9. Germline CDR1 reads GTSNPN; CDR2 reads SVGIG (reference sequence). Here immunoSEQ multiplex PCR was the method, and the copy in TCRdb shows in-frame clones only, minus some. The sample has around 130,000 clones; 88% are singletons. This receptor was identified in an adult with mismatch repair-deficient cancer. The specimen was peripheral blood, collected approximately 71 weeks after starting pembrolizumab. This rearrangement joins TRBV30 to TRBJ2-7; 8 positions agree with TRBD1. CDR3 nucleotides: TGTGCCTGGAGTCAACAGACAGGGGTCCACTACGAGCAGTACTTC. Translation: CAWSQQTGVHYEQYF.